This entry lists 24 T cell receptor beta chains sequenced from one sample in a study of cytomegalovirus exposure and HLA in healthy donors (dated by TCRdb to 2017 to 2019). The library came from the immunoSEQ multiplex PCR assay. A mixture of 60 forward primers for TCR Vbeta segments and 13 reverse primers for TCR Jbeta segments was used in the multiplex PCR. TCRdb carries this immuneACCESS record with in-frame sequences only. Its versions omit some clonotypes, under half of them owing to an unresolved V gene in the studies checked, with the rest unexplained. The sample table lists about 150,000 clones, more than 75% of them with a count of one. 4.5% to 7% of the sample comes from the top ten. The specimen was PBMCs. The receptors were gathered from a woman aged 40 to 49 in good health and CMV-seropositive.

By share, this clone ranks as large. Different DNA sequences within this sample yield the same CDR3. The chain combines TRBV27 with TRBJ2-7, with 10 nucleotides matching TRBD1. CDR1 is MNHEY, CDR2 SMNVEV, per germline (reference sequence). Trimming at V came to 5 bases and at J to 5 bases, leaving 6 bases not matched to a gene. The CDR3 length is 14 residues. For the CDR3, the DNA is TGTGCCAGCAGTCGAGACAGGGGGCAGCACGAGCAGTACTTC. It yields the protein CASSRDRGQHEQYF.

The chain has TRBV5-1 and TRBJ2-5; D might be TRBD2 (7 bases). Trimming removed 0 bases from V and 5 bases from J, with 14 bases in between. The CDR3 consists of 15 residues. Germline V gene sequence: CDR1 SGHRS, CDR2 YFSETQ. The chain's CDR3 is CASSLATGRGETQYF. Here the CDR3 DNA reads TGCGCCAGCAGCTTGGCCACAGGGAGGGGGGAGACCCAGTACTTC.

The CDR3 region is CASSGPGTSGRVREQFF. The CDR3 DNA reads as TGTGCCAGCAGCGGTCCCGGGACTAGCGGGAGGGTCAGGGAGCAGTTCTTC. This chain connects TRBV5-6 to TRBJ2-1; the match to TRBD2 covers 16 bases. CDR1 SGHDT and CDR2 YYEEEE come from the germline V gene. The CDR3 totals 17 residues. The J segment lost 10 bases and the V segment lost 4 bases, leaving 11 bases of the junction unmatched.

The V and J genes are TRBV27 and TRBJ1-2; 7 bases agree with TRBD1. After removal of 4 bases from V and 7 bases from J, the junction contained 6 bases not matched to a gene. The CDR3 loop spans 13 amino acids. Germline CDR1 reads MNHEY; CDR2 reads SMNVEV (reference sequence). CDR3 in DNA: TGTGCCAGCAGTTCATCACAGGGGCTTGGCTACACCTTC. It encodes CASSSSQGLGYTF.

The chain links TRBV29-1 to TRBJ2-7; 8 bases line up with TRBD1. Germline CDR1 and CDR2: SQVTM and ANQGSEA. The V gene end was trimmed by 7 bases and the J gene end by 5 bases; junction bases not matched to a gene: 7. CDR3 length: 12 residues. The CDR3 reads CSAKDRVHEQYF. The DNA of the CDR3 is TGCAGCGCGAAGGACAGGGTGCACGAGCAGTACTTC.

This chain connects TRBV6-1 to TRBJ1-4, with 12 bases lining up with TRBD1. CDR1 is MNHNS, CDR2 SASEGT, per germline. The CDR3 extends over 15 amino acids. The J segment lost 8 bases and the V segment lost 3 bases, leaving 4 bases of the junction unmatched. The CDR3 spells CASSEGQGAQEKLFF. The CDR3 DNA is TGTGCCAGCAGTGAGGGACAGGGGGCGCAAGAAAAACTGTTTTTT.

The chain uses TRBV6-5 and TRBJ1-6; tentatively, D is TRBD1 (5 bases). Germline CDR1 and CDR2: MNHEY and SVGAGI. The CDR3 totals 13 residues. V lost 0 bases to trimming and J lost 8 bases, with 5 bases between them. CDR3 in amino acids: CASSYSGDSPLHF. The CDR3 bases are TGTGCCAGCAGTTACTCAGGGGATTCACCCCTCCACTTT.

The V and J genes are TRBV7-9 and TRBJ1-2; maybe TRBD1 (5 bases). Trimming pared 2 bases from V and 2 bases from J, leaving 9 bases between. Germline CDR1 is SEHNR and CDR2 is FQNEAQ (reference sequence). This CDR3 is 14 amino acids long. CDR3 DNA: TGTGCCAGCAGCTTATCTGCAGGGAACTATGGCTACACCTTC. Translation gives CASSLSAGNYGYTF.

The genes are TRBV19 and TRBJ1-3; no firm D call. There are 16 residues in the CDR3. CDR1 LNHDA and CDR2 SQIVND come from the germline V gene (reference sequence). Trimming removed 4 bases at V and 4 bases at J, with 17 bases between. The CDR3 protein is CASSTAGKSSGNTIYF. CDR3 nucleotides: TGTGCCAGTAGTACGGCGGGAAAAAGTTCGGGAAACACCATATATTTT.

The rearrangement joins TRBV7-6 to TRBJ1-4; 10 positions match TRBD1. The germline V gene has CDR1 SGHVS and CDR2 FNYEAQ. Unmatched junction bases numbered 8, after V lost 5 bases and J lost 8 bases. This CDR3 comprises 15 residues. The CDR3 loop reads CASSVGQGVGEKLFF. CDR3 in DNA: TGTGCCAGCAGCGTTGGACAGGGGGTGGGGGAAAAACTGTTTTTT.

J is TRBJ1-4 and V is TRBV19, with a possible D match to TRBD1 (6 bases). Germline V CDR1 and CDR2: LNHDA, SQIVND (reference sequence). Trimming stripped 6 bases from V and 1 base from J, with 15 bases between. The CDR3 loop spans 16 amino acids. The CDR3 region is CASRRSGGLTNEKLFF. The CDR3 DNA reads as TGTGCCAGTAGGAGGAGCGGGGGCTTAACTAATGAAAAACTGTTTTTT.

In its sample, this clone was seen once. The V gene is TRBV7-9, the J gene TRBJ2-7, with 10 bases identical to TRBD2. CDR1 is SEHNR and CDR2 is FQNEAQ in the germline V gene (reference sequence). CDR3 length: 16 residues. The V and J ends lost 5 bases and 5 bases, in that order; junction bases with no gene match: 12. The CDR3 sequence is CASSPSGRGARNEQYF. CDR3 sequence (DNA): TGTGCCAGCAGCCCTAGCGGGAGAGGGGCAAGGAACGAGCAGTACTTC.

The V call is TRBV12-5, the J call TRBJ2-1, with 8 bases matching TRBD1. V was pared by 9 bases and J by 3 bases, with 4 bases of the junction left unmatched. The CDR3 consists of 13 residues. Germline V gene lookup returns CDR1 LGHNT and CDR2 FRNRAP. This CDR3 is CASTGGIYNEQFF. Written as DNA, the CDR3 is TGTGCTAGCACAGGGGGGATCTACAATGAGCAGTTCTTC.

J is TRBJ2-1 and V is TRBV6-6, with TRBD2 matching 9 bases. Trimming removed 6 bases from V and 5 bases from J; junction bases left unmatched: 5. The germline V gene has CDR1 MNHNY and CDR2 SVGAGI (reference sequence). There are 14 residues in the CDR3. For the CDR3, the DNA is TGTGCCAGCAGCCGACTAGCGGTTCACAATGAGCAGTTCTTC. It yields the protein CASSRLAVHNEQFF.

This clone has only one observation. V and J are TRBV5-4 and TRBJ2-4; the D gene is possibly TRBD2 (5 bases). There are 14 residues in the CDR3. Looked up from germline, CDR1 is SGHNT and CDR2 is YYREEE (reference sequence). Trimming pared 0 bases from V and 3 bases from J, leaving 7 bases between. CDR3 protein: CASSLGGHKNIQYF. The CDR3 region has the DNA TGTGCCAGCAGCTTGGGCGGGCACAAAAACATTCAGTACTTC.

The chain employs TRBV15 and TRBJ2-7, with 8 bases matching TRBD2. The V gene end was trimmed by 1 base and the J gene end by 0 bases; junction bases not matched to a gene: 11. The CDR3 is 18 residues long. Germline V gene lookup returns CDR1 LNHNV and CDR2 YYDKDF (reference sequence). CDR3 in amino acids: CATSRVSGGTLFSYEQYF. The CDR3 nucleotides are TGTGCCACCAGCAGAGTCAGCGGGGGTACCCTTTTCTCCTACGAGCAGTACTTC.

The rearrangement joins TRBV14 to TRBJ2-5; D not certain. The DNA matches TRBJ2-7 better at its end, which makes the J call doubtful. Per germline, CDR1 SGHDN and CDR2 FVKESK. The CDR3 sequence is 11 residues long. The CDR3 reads CASSRDYEQYF. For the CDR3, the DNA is TGTGCCAGCAGCCGAGATTACGAGCAGTACTTC.

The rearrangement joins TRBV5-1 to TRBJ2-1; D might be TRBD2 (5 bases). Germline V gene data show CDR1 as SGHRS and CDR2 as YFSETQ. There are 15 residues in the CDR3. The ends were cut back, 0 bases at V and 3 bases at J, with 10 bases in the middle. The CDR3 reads CASSLGAGVYNEQFF. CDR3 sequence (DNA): TGCGCCAGCAGCTTGGGAGCCGGGGTCTACAATGAGCAGTTCTTC.

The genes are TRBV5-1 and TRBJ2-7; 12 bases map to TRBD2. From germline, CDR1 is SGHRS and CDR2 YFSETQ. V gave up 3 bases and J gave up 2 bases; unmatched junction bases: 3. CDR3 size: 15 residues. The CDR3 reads CASSSLAGGAYEQYF. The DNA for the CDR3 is TGCGCCAGCAGCTCACTAGCGGGAGGTGCCTACGAGCAGTACTTC.

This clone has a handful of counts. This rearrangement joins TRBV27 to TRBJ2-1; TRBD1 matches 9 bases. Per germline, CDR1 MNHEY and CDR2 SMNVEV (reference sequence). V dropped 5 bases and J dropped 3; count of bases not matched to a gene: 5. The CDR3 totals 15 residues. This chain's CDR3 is CASSPGTGNYNEQFF. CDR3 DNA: TGTGCCAGCAGTCCGGGGACAGGGAACTACAATGAGCAGTTCTTC.

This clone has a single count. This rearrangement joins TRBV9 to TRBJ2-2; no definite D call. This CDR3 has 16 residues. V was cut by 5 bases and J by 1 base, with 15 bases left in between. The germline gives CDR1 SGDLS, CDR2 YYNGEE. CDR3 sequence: CASSRQDAGNTGELFF. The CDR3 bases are TGTGCCAGCAGTCGACAAGACGCCGGGAACACCGGGGAGCTGTTTTTT.

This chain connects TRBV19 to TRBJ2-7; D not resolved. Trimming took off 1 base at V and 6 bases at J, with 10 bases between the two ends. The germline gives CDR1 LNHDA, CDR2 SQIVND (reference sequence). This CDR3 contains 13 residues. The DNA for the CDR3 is TGTGCCAGTAGTATAGTCCCGAGTGGCGAGCAGTACTTC. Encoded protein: CASSIVPSGEQYF.

The CDR3 protein is CAWSDTSGRVTQYF. For the CDR3, the DNA is TGTGCCTGGAGTGACACTAGCGGGAGAGTAACCCAGTACTTC. The V call is TRBV30, the J call TRBJ2-5; 11 positions match TRBD2. Trimming at V came to 1 base and at J to 8 bases, leaving 6 bases not matched to a gene. Germline V gives CDR1 GTSNPN, CDR2 SVGIG (reference sequence). The CDR3 spans 14 residues. The variable domain in full, completed from reference TRBV30 and TRBJ2-5, reads SQTIHQWPATLVQPVGSPLSLECTVEGTSNPNLYWYRQAAGRGLQLLFYSVGIGQISSEVPQNLSASRPQDRQFILSSKKLLLSDSGFYLCAWSDTSGRVTQYFGPGTRLLVL.

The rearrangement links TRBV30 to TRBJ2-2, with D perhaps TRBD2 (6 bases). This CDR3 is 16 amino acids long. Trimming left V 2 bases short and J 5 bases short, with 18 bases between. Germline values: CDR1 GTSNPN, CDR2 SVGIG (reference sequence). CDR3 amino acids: CAWSFAQTSLTGELFF. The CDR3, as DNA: TGTGCCTGGAGTTTCGCCCAGACTAGTCTAACCGGGGAGCTGTTTTTT.